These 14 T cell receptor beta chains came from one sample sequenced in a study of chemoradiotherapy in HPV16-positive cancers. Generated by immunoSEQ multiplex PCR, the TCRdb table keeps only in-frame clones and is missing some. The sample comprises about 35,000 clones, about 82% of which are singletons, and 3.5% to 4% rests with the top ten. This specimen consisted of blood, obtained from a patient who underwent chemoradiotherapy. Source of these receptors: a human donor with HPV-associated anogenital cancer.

CDR3 sequence: CASSPWGRDTDTQYF. The DNA of the CDR3 is TGTGCCAGCAGCCCCTGGGGTAGGGACACAGATACGCAGTATTTT. This chain links TRBV7-3 with TRBJ2-3; D unresolved. CDR3 size: 15 residues. V lost 5 bases to trimming and J lost 2 bases, with 14 bases between them. Germline V gene sequence: CDR1 SGHTA, CDR2 FQGTGA.

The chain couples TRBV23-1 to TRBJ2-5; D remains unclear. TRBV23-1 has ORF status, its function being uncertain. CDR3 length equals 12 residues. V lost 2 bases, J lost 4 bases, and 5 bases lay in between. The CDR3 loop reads CASSQRRETQYF. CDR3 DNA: TGCGCCAGCAGTCAAAGGCGAGAGACCCAGTACTTC.

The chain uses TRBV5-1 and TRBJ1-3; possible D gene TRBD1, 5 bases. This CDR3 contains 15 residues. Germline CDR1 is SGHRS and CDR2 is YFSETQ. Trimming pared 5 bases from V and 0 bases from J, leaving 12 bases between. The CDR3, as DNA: TGCGCCAGCAGGACAGAGGGTTCCTCTGGAAACACCATATATTTT. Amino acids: CASRTEGSSGNTIYF.

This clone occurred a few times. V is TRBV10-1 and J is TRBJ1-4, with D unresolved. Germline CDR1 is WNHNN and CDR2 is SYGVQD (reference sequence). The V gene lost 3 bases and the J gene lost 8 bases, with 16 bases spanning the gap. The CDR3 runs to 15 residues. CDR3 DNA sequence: TGCGCCAGCAGTGACCCTTCCTTTGAGAAAGAAAAACTGTTTTTT. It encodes CASSDPSFEKEKLFF.

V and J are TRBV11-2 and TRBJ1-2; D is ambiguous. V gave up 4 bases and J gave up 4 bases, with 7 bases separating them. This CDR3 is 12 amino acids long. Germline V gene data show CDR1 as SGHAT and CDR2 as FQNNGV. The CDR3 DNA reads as TGTGCCAGCAGCTCCTACGCCTATGGCTACACCTTC. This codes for CASSSYAYGYTF.

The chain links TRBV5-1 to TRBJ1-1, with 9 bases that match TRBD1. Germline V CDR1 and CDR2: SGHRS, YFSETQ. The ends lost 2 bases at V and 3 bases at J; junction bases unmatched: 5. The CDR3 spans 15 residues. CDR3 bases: TGCGCCAGCAGCTTCGGGACAGGGACTTACACTGAAGCTTTCTTT. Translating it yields CASSFGTGTYTEAFF.

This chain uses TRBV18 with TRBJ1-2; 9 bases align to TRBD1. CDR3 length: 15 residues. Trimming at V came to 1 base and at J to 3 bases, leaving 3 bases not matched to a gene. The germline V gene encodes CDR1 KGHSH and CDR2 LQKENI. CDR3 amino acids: CASSPRQGVDYGYTF. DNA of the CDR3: TGTGCCAGCTCACCACGACAGGGGGTTGACTATGGCTACACCTTC.

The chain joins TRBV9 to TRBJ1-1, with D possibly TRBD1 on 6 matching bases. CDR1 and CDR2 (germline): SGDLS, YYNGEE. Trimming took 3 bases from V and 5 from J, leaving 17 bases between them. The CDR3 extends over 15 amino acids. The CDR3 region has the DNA TGTGCCAGCAGCGAGGGGCCCACAGGGCAAACTGAAGCTTTCTTT. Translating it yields CASSEGPTGQTEAFF.

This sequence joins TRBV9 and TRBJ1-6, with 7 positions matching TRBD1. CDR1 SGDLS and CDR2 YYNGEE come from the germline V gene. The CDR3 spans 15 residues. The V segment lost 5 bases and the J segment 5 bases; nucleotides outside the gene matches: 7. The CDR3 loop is CASRAAGTDNSPLHF. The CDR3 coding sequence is TGTGCCAGCAGGGCGGCAGGGACAGATAATTCACCCCTCCACTTT.

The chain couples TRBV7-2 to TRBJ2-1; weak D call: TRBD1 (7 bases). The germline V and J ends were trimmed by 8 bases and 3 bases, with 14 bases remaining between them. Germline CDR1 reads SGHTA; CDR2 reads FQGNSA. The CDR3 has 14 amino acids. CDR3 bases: TGTGCCAGCCAGCAGGGGGGTTACTACAATGAGCAGTTCTTC. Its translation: CASQQGGYYNEQFF.

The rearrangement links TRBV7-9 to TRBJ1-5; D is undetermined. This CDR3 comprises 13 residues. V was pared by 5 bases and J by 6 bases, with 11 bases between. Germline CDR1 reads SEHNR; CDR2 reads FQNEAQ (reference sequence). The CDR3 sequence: CASSRFEGQPQHF. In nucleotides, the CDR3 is TGTGCCAGCAGCCGGTTTGAGGGTCAGCCCCAGCATTTT.

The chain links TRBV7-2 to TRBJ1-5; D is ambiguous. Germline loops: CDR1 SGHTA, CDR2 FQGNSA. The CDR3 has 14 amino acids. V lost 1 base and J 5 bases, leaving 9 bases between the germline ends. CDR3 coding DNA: TGTGCCAGCAGCTTAGACCCCGGGGATCAGCCCCAGCATTTT. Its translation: CASSLDPGDQPQHF.

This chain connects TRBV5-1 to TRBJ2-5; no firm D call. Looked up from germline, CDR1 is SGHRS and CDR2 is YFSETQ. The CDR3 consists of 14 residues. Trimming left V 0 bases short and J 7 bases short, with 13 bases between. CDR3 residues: CASSLGLNSGTQYF. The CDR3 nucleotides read TGCGCCAGCAGCTTGGGGCTCAACTCTGGGACCCAGTACTTC.

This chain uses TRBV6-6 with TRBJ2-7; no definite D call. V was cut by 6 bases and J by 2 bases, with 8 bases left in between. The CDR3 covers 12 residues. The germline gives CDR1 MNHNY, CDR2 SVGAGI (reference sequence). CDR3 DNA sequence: TGTGCCAGCAGCACGGAACCCTACGAGCAGTACTTC. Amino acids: CASSTEPYEQYF.